The following is a T cell receptor beta chain sequence with its context. The source of the sample is a study of T cell repertoires in cytomegalovirus infection. TCRdb fed the reads into MiXCR, producing one record per CDR3 protein. The table shows more than 650,000 distinct CDR3 sequences, with roughly 35% occurring only once. Trimming at V came to 5 bases and at J to 3 bases, leaving 5 bases not matched to a gene. CDR3 length equals 14 residues. The germline CDR1 and CDR2 sequences are PRHDT and FYEKMQ (reference sequence). Specimen: PBMCs. The TCR was taken from a human donor in good health (CMV status not recorded). Some clones in this sample may be carry-over from other donors' samples. V is TRBV13 and J is TRBJ1-2; 8 bases line up with TRBD1. CDR3 sequence: CASSRTGTHYGYTF. The CDR3 DNA is TGTGCCAGCAGCCGGACAGGGACTCACTATGGCTACACCTTC. The full variable domain, its missing parts supplied by reference TRBV13 and TRBJ1-2, is AAGVIQSPRHLIKEKRETATLKCYPIPRHDTVYWYQQGPGQDPQFLISFYEKMQSDKGSIPDRFSAQQFSDYHSELNMSSLELGDSALYFCASSRTGTHYGYTFGSGTRLTVV.